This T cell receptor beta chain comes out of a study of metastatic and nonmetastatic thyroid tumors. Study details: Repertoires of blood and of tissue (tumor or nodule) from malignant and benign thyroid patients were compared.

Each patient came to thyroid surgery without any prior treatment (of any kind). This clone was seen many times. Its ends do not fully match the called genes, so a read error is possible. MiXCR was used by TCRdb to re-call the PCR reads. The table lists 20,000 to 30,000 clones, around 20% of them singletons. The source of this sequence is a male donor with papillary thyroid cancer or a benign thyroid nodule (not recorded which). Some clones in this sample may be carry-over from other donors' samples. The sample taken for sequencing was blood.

DNA of the CDR3: TGCACCAGCAGCTTGTACCCCAGCGAGCAGTACTTC. This codes for CTSSLYPSEQYF. V and J are TRBV5-1 and TRBJ2-7; no reliable D call. The CDR3 spans 12 residues. CDR1 SGHRS and CDR2 YFSETQ come from the germline V gene.